The next 14 T cell receptor beta chains were all read from a single sample in a study of T cells of healthy individuals. TCRdb reprocessed the 5' RACE reads with MiXCR, giving one entry per CDR3 protein. This sample yields around 80,000 distinct CDR3 sequences, of which more than 5% are seen a single time; roughly 7.6% belongs to the top ten. These receptors were taken from a female donor in good health.

The chain couples TRBV19 to TRBJ1-1; D is perhaps TRBD1 (5 bases). V lost 9 bases and J lost 4, with 18 bases in between. This CDR3 comprises 14 residues. Per the germline V gene, CDR1 is LNHDA and CDR2 is SQIVND (reference sequence). In DNA form, the CDR3 reads TGTGCCAGCGAGGGGACCGGACGTCGCACTGAAGCTTTCTTT. It yields the protein CASEGTGRRTEAFF.

This clonotype turned up a few times. The rearrangement uses TRBV27 and TRBJ1-1; D not certain. This CDR3 comprises 13 residues. Germline V gives CDR1 MNHEY, CDR2 SMNVEV (reference sequence). Trimming pared 3 bases from V and 1 base from J, leaving 6 bases between. The CDR3 DNA follows: TGTGCCAGCAGTTTTGGACCGAACACTGAAGCTTTCTTT. Amino acid sequence: CASSFGPNTEAFF.

There are a few counts of this clonotype. V gene TRBV18 combines with J gene TRBJ2-3, with unresolved D. The V gene lost 3 bases and the J gene lost 0 bases, with 4 bases spanning the gap. The CDR3 extends over 13 amino acids. CDR1 is KGHSH and CDR2 is LQKENI in the germline V gene. DNA for the CDR3: TGTGCCAGCTCACCTGCTAGCACAGATACGCAGTATTTT. Translation: CASSPASTDTQYF.

The rearrangement uses TRBV5-1 and TRBJ2-1, with D tentatively TRBD1 or TRBD2 (5 bases each). Trimming cost V 5 bases and J 7 bases, with 16 bases left between them. Germline V gene data show CDR1 as SGHRS and CDR2 as YFSETQ. The CDR3 sequence is 14 residues long. CDR3 sequence reads: CASRAGTKPNEQFF. The CDR3 coding sequence is TGCGCCAGCAGGGCAGGGACGAAGCCGAATGAGCAGTTCTTC.

This clonotype was seen repeatedly, ten times or more. This chain links TRBV4-2 with TRBJ2-3; TRBD2 aligns across 11 bases. Unmatched junction bases numbered 15, after V lost 4 bases and J lost 6 bases. Germline values: CDR1 LGHNA, CDR2 YNFKEQ. This CDR3 is 18 amino acids long. CDR3 sequence (DNA): TGTGCCAGCAGCCCTTATAGCGGGAGGGCCATTAGAGGTGATACGCAGTATTTT. Amino acids: CASSPYSGRAIRGDTQYF.

This clonotype has a count of ten or more. The rearrangement joins TRBV24-1 to TRBJ2-3, with a possible D match to TRBD2 (6 bases). This CDR3 comprises 14 residues. V was cut by 8 bases and J by 3 bases, with 14 bases left in between. Germline V gene sequence: CDR1 KGHDR, CDR2 SFDVKD. CDR3 loop: CATTSGRLTDTQYF. The CDR3 DNA sequence: TGTGCCACCACGTCGGGGAGGCTGACAGATACGCAGTATTTT.

This clonotype was seen more than once but under ten times. CDR3 in DNA: TGTGCCAGCAGCTTCGGGGGGATATACTCCTACGAGCAGTACTTC. It specifies CASSFGGIYSYEQYF. The rearrangement uses TRBV7-8 and TRBJ2-7, with TRBD2 identical over 7 bases. Trimming at V came to 3 bases and at J to 0 bases, leaving 5 bases not matched to a gene. CDR3 length: 15 residues. Germline lookup yields CDR1 SGHVS and CDR2 FQNEAQ.

There are many counts of this clonotype. The chain is built from TRBV6-1 and TRBJ2-7; D not resolved. The V gene lost 1 base and the J gene lost 0 bases, with 7 bases spanning the gap. The germline gives CDR1 MNHNS, CDR2 SASEGT. The CDR3 is 14 amino acids. For the CDR3, the DNA is TGTGCCAGCAGTGAAGGGCCCTCCTCCTACGAGCAGTACTTC. Encoded protein: CASSEGPSSYEQYF.

This clonotype was seen at least ten times. The rearrangement links TRBV3-1 to TRBJ1-4; 11 bases are shared with TRBD1. Germline CDR1 and CDR2: LGHDT and YNNKEL (reference sequence). V lost 5 bases, J lost 3 bases, and 11 bases stayed unmatched. The CDR3 loop spans 18 amino acids. The DNA for the CDR3 is TGTGCCAGCAGCTACGGACAGGGGGCGACCAACGCTAATGAAAAACTGTTTTTT. It yields the protein CASSYGQGATNANEKLFF.

This clonotype has a count of ten or more. This rearrangement joins TRBV5-1 to TRBJ2-5; D assignment may be TRBD1 or TRBD2 (5 bases each). The length of the CDR3 is 16 residues. Between the trimmed V and J ends, which lost 3 bases and 1 base, there was a span of 16 bases. CDR1 SGHRS and CDR2 YFSETQ come from the germline V gene. CDR3 DNA: TGCGCCAGCAGCTCTGGGGGACGGTTTCTCCAAGAGACCCAGTACTTC. Its translation: CASSSGGRFLQETQYF.

This clonotype was recorded many times. V gene TRBV7-2 combines with J gene TRBJ1-4; D is unresolved. Germline values: CDR1 SGHTA, CDR2 FQGNSA. Trimming took off 5 bases at V and 5 bases at J, with 12 bases between the two ends. There are 14 residues in the CDR3. This CDR3 reads CASSLSGSNEKLFF. CDR3 nucleotide sequence: TGTGCCAGCAGCCTCTCCGGGTCCAATGAAAAACTGTTTTTT.

The sample holds many counts of this clonotype. The chain has TRBV25-1 and TRBJ2-1; 7 positions match TRBD2. J gave up 4 bases and V 4 bases, and 7 bases lay outside the gene matches. Germline CDR1 is MGHDK and CDR2 is SYGVNS. The CDR3 covers 15 residues. The CDR3 region has the DNA TGTGCCAGCAGTGTCTCGCGGGAGAGTTACAATGAGCAGTTCTTC. It yields the protein CASSVSRESYNEQFF.

This clonotype was seen many times. CDR3 sequence: CASSNRGPPTTNEKLFF. CDR3 sequence (DNA): TGTGCCAGCAGTAACAGGGGGCCACCGACAACTAATGAAAAACTGTTTTTT. V usage is TRBV6-6 and J usage is TRBJ1-4; 9 nucleotides line up with TRBD1. The CDR3 contains 17 residues. The V gene's germline CDR1 is MNHNY and CDR2 SVGAGI (reference sequence). V trimming: 5 bases; J trimming: 0 bases; junction bases outside the gene matches: 7.

This clonotype has at least ten counts. The V and J genes are TRBV7-3 and TRBJ2-7, with TRBD2 matching 8 bases. Germline CDR1 SGHTA, CDR2 FQGTGA. The V and J ends lost 2 bases and 3 bases, in that order; junction bases with no gene match: 3. This CDR3 spans 14 amino acids. The CDR3 protein is CASSLLAGGYEQYF. The CDR3 DNA reads TGTGCCAGCAGCTTACTAGCGGGCGGCTACGAGCAGTACTTC. Filled out from reference TRBV7-3 and TRBJ2-7, the complete variable domain reads GAGVSQTPSNKVTEKGKYVELRCDPISGHTALYWYRQSLGQGPEFLIYFQGTGAADDSGLPNDRFFAVRPEGSVSTLKIQRTERGDSAVYLCASSLLAGGYEQYFGPGTRLTVT.